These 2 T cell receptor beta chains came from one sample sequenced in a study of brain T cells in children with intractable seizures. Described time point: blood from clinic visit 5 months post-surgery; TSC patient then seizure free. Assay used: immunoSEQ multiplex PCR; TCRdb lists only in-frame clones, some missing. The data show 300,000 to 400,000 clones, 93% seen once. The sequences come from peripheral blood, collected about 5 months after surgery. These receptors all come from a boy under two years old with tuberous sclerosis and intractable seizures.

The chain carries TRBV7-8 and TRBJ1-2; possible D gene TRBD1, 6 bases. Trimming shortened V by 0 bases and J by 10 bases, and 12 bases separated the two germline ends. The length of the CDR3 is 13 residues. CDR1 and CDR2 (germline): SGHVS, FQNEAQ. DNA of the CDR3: TGTGCCAGCAGCTTAGCCGGGGGCGTAATCTACACCTTC. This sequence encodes CASSLAGGVIYTF.

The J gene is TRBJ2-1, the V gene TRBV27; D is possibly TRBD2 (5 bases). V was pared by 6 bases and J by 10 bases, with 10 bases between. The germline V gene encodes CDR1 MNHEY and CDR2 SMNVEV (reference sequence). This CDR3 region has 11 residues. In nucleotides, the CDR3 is TGTGCCAGCAGCCAAGGACTGGAGCAGTTCTTC. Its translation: CASSQGLEQFF.